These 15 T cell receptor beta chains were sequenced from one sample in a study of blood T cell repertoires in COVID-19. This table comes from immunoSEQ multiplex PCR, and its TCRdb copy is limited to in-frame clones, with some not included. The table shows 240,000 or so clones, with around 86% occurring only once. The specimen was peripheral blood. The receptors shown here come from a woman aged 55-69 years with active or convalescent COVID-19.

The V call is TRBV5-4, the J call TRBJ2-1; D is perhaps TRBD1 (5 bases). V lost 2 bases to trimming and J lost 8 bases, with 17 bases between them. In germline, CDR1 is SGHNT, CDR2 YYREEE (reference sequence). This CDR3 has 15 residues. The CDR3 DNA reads TGTGCCAGCAGCTTTCGGGCAGGGTTTGACTATGAGCAGTTCTTC. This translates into CASSFRAGFDYEQFF.

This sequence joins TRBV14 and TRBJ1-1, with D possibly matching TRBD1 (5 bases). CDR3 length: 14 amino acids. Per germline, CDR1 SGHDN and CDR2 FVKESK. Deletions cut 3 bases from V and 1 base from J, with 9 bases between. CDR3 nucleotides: TGTGCCAGCAGCCAGGGACTGGCGAACACTGAAGCTTTCTTT. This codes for CASSQGLANTEAFF.

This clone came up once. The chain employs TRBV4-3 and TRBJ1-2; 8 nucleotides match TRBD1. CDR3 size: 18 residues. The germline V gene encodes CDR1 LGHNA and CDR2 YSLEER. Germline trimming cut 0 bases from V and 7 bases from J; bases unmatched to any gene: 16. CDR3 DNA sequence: TGCGCCAGCAGCCAAGATCGGAATTTAAAACAGGGGGTTGGTGGCTACACCTTC. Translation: CASSQDRNLKQGVGGYTF.

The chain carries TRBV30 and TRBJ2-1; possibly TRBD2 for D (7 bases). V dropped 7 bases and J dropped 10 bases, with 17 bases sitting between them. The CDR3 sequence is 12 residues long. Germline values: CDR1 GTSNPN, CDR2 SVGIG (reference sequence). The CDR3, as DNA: TGTGCCTTCCCGAAGGGGGGGCGCGAGCAGTTCTTC. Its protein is CAFPKGGREQFF.

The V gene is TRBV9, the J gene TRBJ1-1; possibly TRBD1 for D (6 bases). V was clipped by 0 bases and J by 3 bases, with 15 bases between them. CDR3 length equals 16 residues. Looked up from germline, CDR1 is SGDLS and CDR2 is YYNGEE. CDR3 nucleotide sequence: TGTGCCAGCAGCGTAGACAGGCATTCAGGGGACACTGAAGCTTTCTTT. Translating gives CASSVDRHSGDTEAFF.

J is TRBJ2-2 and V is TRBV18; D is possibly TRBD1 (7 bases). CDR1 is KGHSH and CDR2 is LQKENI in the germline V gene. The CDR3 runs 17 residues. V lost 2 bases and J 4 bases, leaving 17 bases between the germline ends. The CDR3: CASSPSGRTGGTGELFF. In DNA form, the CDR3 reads TGTGCCAGCTCACCATCGGGGAGGACAGGAGGCACCGGGGAGCTGTTTTTT. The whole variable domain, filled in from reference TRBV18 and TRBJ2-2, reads NAGVMQNPRHLVRRRGQEARLRCSPMKGHSHVYWYRQLPEEGLKFMVYLQKENIIDESGMPKERFSAEFPKEGPSILRIQQVVRGDSAAYFCASSPSGRTGGTGELFFGEGSRLTVL.

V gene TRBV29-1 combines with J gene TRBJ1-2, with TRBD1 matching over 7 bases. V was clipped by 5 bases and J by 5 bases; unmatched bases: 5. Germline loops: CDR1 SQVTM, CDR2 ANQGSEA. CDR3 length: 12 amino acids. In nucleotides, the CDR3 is TGCAGCGTTAGTACAGGGGAGTATGGCTACACCTTC. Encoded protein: CSVSTGEYGYTF.

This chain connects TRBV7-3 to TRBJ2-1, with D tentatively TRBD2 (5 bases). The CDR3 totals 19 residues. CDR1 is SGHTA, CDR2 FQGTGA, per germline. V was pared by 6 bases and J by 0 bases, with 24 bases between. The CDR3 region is CASRLELGGLLSSYNEQFF. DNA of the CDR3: TGTGCCAGCAGACTAGAGTTAGGTGGTTTGCTGAGCTCCTACAATGAGCAGTTCTTC.

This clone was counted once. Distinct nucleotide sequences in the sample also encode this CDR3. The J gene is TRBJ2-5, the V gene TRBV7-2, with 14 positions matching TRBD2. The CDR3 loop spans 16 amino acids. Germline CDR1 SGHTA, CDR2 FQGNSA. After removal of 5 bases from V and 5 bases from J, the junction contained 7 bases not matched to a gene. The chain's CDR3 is CASSKGLAGGRETQYF. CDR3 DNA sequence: TGTGCCAGCAGCAAAGGACTAGCGGGGGGCAGGGAGACCCAGTACTTC.

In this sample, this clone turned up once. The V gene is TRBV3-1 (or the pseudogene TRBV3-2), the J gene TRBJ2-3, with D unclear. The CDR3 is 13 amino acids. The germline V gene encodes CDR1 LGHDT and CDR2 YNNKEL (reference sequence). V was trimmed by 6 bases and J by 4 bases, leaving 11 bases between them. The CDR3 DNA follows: TGTGCCAGCAGGCCGACCCTAGCAGATACGCAGTATTTT. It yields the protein CASRPTLADTQYF.

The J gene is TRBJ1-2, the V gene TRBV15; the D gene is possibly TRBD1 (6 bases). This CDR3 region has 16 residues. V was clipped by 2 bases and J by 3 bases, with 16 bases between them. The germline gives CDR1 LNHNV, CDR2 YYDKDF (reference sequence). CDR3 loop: CATSRLGQPGDYGYTF. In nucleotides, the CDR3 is TGTGCCACCAGCAGATTAGGACAGCCCGGGGACTATGGCTACACCTTC. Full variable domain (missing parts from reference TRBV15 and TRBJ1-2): DAMVIQNPRYQVTQFGKPVTLSCSQTLNHNVMYWYQQKSSQAPKLLFHYYDKDFNNEADTPDNFQSRRPNTSFCFLDIRSPGLGDTAMYLCATSRLGQPGDYGYTFGSGTRLTVV.

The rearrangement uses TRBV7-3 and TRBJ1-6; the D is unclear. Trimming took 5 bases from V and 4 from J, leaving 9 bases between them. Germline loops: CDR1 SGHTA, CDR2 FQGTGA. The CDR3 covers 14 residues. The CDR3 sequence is CASSGGSYNSPLHF. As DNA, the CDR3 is TGTGCCAGCAGCGGAGGGAGTTATAATTCACCCCTCCACTTT.

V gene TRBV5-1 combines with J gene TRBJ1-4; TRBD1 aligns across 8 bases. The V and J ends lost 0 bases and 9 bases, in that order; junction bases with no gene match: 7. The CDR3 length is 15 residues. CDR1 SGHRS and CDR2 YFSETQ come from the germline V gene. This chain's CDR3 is CASSLEAGQGKKLFF. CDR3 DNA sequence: TGCGCCAGCAGCTTGGAAGCAGGACAGGGAAAAAAACTGTTTTTT.

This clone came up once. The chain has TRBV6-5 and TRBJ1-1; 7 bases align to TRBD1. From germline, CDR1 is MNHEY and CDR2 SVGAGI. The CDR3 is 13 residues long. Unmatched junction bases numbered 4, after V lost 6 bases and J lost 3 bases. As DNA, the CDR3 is TGTGCCAGCAGCCGACAGGGCCACACTGAAGCTTTCTTT. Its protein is CASSRQGHTEAFF.

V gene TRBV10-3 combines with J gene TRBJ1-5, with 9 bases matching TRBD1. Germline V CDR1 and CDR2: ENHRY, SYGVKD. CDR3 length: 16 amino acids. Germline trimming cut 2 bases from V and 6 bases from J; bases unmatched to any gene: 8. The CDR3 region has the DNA TGTGCCATCAGTGAGCCCAACAGGGGGCAAGGTCAGCCCCAGCATTTT. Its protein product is CAISEPNRGQGQPQHF.